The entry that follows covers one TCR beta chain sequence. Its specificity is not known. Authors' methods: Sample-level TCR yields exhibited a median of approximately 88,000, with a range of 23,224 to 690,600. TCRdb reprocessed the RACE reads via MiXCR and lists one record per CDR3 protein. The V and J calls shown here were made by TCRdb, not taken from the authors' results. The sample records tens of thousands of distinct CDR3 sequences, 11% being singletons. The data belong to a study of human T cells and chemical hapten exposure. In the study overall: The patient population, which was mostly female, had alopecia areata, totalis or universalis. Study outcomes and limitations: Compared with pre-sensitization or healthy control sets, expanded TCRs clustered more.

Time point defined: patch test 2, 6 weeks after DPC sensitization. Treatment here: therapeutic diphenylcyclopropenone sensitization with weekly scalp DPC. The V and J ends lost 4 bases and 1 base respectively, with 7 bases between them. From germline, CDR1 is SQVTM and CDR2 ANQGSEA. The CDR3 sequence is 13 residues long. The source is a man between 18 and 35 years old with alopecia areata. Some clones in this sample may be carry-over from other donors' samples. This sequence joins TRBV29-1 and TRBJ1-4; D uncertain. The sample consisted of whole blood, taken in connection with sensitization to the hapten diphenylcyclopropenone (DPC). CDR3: CSVGIGTNEKLFF. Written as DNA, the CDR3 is TGCAGCGTTGGTATCGGAACTAATGAAAAACTGTTTTTT.